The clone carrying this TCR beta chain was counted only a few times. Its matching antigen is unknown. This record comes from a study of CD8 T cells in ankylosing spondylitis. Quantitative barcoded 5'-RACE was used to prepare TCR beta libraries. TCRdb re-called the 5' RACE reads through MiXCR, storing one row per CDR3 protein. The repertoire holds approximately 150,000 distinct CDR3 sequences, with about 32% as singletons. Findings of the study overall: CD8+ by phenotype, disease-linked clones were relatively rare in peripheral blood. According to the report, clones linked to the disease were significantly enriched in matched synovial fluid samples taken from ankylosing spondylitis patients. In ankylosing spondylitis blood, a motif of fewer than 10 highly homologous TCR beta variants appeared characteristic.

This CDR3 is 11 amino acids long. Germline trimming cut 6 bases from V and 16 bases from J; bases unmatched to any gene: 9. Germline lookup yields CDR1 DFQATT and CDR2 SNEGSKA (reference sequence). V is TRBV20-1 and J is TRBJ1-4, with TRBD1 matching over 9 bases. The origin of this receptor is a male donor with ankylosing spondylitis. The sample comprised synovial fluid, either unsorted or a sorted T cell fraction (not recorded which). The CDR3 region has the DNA TGCAGTGCCCAAGGACAGGGGAGGAGGTTTTTT. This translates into CSAQGQGRRFF.